Following are 24 T cell receptor beta chains from one sample sequenced in a study of long-term antiretroviral therapy in people with HIV. At the survey level, the v3.0 immunoSEQ assay was run. Generated by immunoSEQ multiplex PCR, the TCRdb table keeps only in-frame clones and is missing some. The sample lists 15,000 to 20,000 clones, more than 75% occurring once. The sample was unsorted PBMCs, taken 6.9 years after starting antiretroviral therapy. The receptors were gathered from a man between 50 and 59 years old with HIV.

This chain uses TRBV18 with TRBJ2-7, with D uncertain. The CDR3 runs 14 residues. Per the germline V gene, CDR1 is KGHSH and CDR2 is LQKENI. The V gene lost 1 base and the J gene lost 0 bases, with 7 bases spanning the gap. CDR3 amino acids: CASSPLHNSYEQYF. The CDR3 nucleotides read TGTGCCAGCTCACCACTACACAACTCCTACGAGCAGTACTTC.

The V gene is TRBV19, the J gene TRBJ2-7; D not resolved. The length of the CDR3 is 13 residues. V was pared by 3 bases and J by 7 bases, with 13 bases between. Germline V lookup: CDR1 LNHDA, CDR2 SQIVND (reference sequence). The CDR3 DNA sequence: TGTGCCAGTAGTATGCTCCGAGGTGAGGAGCAGTACTTC. Protein: CASSMLRGEEQYF.

CDR3 DNA: TGTGCCACCTCACCAAGCAATCAGCCCCAGCATTTT. It is translated as CATSPSNQPQHF. J is TRBJ1-5 and V is TRBV10-3; D is unresolved. CDR1 ENHRY and CDR2 SYGVKD come from the germline V gene. This CDR3 is 12 amino acids long. V was pared by 10 bases and J by 1 base, with 8 bases between.

The chain uses TRBV30 and TRBJ2-2, with 9 nucleotides matching TRBD2. With V trimmed by 0 bases and J by 4 bases, 6 bases remained unmatched. The length of the CDR3 is 16 residues. Per germline, CDR1 GTSNPN and CDR2 SVGIG (reference sequence). CDR3 protein: CAWSVVPAGGTGELFF. As DNA, the CDR3 is TGTGCCTGGAGTGTAGTTCCAGCGGGAGGCACCGGGGAGCTGTTTTTT.

This sequence joins TRBV7-9 and TRBJ1-5; D unclear. This CDR3 spans 14 amino acids. Germline V gene data show CDR1 as SEHNR and CDR2 as FQNEAQ (reference sequence). Trimming pared 0 bases from V and 4 bases from J, leaving 7 bases between. The CDR3 DNA sequence: TGTGCCAGCAGCTTAGCGGGGAGTAATCAGCCCCAGCATTTT. Protein product: CASSLAGSNQPQHF.

V is TRBV14 and J is TRBJ1-5; D ambiguous. This CDR3 region has 13 residues. Germline V gene lookup returns CDR1 SGHDN and CDR2 FVKESK. V lost 1 base, J lost 4 bases, and 5 bases lay in between. For the CDR3, the DNA is TGTGCCAGCAGCCAAGCTGGGAATCAGCCCCAGCATTTT. Its translation is CASSQAGNQPQHF.

V gene TRBV10-3 combines with J gene TRBJ1-2, with a possible D match to TRBD1 (5 bases). Germline CDR1 ENHRY, CDR2 SYGVKD. V gave up 4 bases and J gave up 7 bases, with 19 bases separating them. The CDR3 has 15 amino acids. The CDR3 region is CAISVFGTGDLGYTF. For the CDR3, the DNA is TGTGCCATCAGTGTCTTCGGGACGGGGGATCTTGGCTACACCTTC.

As DNA, the CDR3 is TGCAGCGTCAGGGGGCGAGGAGAGACCCAGTACTTC. This encodes CSVRGRGETQYF. This chain connects TRBV29-1 to TRBJ2-5; the match to TRBD1 covers 8 bases. Germline V lookup: CDR1 SQVTM, CDR2 ANQGSEA. The V gene end was trimmed by 6 bases and the J gene end by 4 bases; junction bases not matched to a gene: 4. The CDR3 spans 12 residues.

V is TRBV6-6 and J is TRBJ2-3; a possible D gene is TRBD2 (6 bases). CDR1 is MNHNY, CDR2 SVGAGI, per germline (reference sequence). V lost 7 bases to trimming and J lost 8 bases, with 10 bases between them. CDR3 length: 11 amino acids. The CDR3 sequence: CASIFGSTQYF. CDR3 nucleotide sequence: TGTGCCAGCATTTTCGGGAGTACGCAGTATTTT.

V gene TRBV29-1 combines with J gene TRBJ2-3; TRBD2 agrees at 13 bases. The CDR3 loop spans 14 amino acids. The germline gives CDR1 SQVTM, CDR2 ANQGSEA. With V trimmed by 4 bases and J by 7 bases, 5 bases remained unmatched. The CDR3: CSVGGLAGNYTQYF. The CDR3 nucleotides are TGCAGCGTTGGGGGACTAGCGGGAAATTATACGCAGTATTTT.

The J gene is TRBJ1-1, the V gene TRBV6-6, with D unclear. Per the germline V gene, CDR1 is MNHNY and CDR2 is SVGAGI (reference sequence). The CDR3 spans 14 residues. V was cut by 7 bases and J by 1 base, with 13 bases left in between. CDR3 in amino acids: CASNLRGANTEAFF. DNA of the CDR3: TGTGCCAGCAACTTACGCGGCGCGAACACTGAAGCTTTCTTT.

This clone has only a few counts. The chain links TRBV7-2 to TRBJ2-3; 13 nucleotides match TRBD2. This CDR3 contains 15 residues. V shed 5 bases, J shed 5 bases, and the junction held 4 bases outside the gene matches. CDR1 is SGHTA, CDR2 FQGNSA, per germline. CDR3 sequence: CASSGLAGAGDTQYF. CDR3 DNA: TGTGCCAGCAGCGGACTAGCGGGAGCTGGAGATACGCAGTATTTT.

The chain couples TRBV5-6 to TRBJ1-1; D unclear. V shed 5 bases and J shed 0 bases, with 8 bases lying between them. Germline V gives CDR1 SGHDT, CDR2 YYEEEE. The CDR3 is 13 amino acids. CDR3 residues: CASSHHMNTEAFF. The CDR3 DNA sequence: TGTGCCAGCAGTCATCATATGAACACTGAAGCTTTCTTT.

The chain's CDR3 is CASSLSGGNTEAFF. CDR3 nucleotide sequence: TGTGCCAGCAGCTTATCGGGCGGAAACACTGAAGCTTTCTTT. The J gene is TRBJ1-1, the V gene TRBV7-2; D ambiguous. CDR1 and CDR2 (germline): SGHTA, FQGNSA. The CDR3 spans 14 residues. V dropped 2 bases and J dropped 2 bases, with 9 bases sitting between them.

The chain uses TRBV15 and TRBJ2-3, with no clear D. This CDR3 comprises 14 residues. Germline lookup yields CDR1 LNHNV and CDR2 YYDKDF (reference sequence). Trimming pared 0 bases from V and 0 bases from J, leaving 4 bases between. The CDR3 bases are TGTGCCACCAGCAGAGAGTCTAGCACAGATACGCAGTATTTT. It yields the protein CATSRESSTDTQYF.

J is TRBJ2-5 and V is TRBV4-1, with unresolved D. The germline V gene encodes CDR1 MGHRA and CDR2 YSYEKL. The CDR3 has 16 residues. The ends were cut back, 2 bases at V and 4 bases at J, with 17 bases in the middle. CDR3 amino acids: CASSQLQEPLLETQYF. In DNA, the CDR3 is TGCGCCAGCAGCCAACTGCAGGAACCTCTTTTAGAGACCCAGTACTTC.

CDR3 in amino acids: CASILTGQANEKLFF. The CDR3, as DNA: TGTGCCAGCATCTTAACGGGACAGGCAAATGAAAAACTGTTTTTT. The chain joins TRBV6-6 to TRBJ1-4; TRBD1 agrees at 8 bases. Germline V gene sequence: CDR1 MNHNY, CDR2 SVGAGI (reference sequence). The trim removed 7 bases at V and 5 bases at J, leaving 9 bases unmatched. CDR3 length: 15 amino acids.

This chain uses TRBV2 with TRBJ2-5; D possibly corresponds to TRBD1 (5 bases). This CDR3 has 14 residues. The V end lost 7 bases, the J end lost 2 bases, and 14 bases lay between the germline ends. Looked up from germline, CDR1 is SNHLY and CDR2 is FYNNEI. CDR3: CASTGLGLQETQYF. The CDR3 DNA sequence: TGTGCCAGCACCGGATTGGGGCTACAAGAGACCCAGTACTTC.

This clone has more than one count but fewer than ten. The V and J genes are TRBV28 and TRBJ1-4; D is uncertain. This CDR3 has 13 residues. CDR1 and CDR2 from the germline V gene are MDHEN and SYDVKM. Trimming shortened V by 5 bases and J by 5 bases, and 9 bases separated the two germline ends. CDR3 protein: CASSVSYNEKLFF. CDR3 DNA: TGTGCCAGCAGTGTTTCTTACAATGAAAAACTGTTTTTT.

The rearrangement uses TRBV7-2 and TRBJ2-1; 13 positions agree with TRBD2. Germline CDR1 reads SGHTA; CDR2 reads FQGNSA. The CDR3 totals 17 residues. Trimming took 5 bases from V and 1 from J; bases not matched to a gene: 5. The CDR3 DNA is TGTGCCAGCAGCAGGACTAGCGGGAGTGGGTCCTACAATGAGCAGTTCTTC. Translation gives CASSRTSGSGSYNEQFF.

This clone has just a few counts. The chain joins TRBV7-9 to TRBJ2-7; tentative D call: TRBD1 (5 bases). Trimming shortened V by 4 bases and J by 3 bases, and 7 bases separated the two germline ends. The CDR3 runs 12 residues. Germline V CDR1 and CDR2: SEHNR, FQNEAQ (reference sequence). The CDR3 coding sequence is TGTGCCAGCAGCTACGACAGCTACGAGCAGTACTTC. Translated: CASSYDSYEQYF.

The chain recombines TRBV4-1 with TRBJ2-2; D is ambiguous. Germline V gene data show CDR1 as MGHRA and CDR2 as YSYEKL. V lost 1 base to trimming and J lost 5 bases, with 8 bases between them. This CDR3 has 14 residues. The CDR3 sequence: CASSQVTGTGELFF. The CDR3 nucleotides are TGCGCCAGCAGCCAAGTTACCGGGACCGGGGAGCTGTTTTTT.

This chain joins TRBV9 and TRBJ2-1, with TRBD2 identical over 15 bases. V was clipped by 3 bases and J by 8 bases; unmatched bases: 12. The CDR3 extends over 18 amino acids. Germline loops: CDR1 SGDLS, CDR2 YYNGEE. DNA of the CDR3: TGTGCCAGCAGCGGGGGCCCTGGACTAGCGGGAGGGCCCTATGAGCAGTTCTTC. This codes for CASSGGPGLAGGPYEQFF. Looking up the rest from reference TRBV9 and TRBJ2-1 gives the full variable domain: DSGVTQTPKHLITATGQRVTLRCSPRSGDLSVYWYQQSLDQGLQFLIQYYNGEERAKGNILERFSAQQFPDLHSELNLSSLELGDSALYFCASSGGPGLAGGPYEQFFGPGTRLTVL.

The rearrangement uses TRBV7-2 and TRBJ2-7; 12 nucleotides match TRBD2. Looked up from germline, CDR1 is SGHTA and CDR2 is FQGNSA. V dropped 5 bases and J dropped 5; count of bases not matched to a gene: 10. The CDR3 sequence is 16 residues long. CDR3 protein: CASSPSSGRAGHEQYF. In DNA form, the CDR3 reads TGTGCCAGCAGCCCCTCTAGCGGGAGGGCCGGCCACGAGCAGTACTTC. Variable domain in full (rest from reference TRBV7-2 and TRBJ2-7): GAGVSQSPSNKVTEKGKDVELRCDPISGHTALYWYRQSLGQGLEFLIYFQGNSAPDKSGLPSDRFSAERTGGSVSTLTIQRTQQEDSAVYLCASSPSSGRAGHEQYFGPGTRLTVT.